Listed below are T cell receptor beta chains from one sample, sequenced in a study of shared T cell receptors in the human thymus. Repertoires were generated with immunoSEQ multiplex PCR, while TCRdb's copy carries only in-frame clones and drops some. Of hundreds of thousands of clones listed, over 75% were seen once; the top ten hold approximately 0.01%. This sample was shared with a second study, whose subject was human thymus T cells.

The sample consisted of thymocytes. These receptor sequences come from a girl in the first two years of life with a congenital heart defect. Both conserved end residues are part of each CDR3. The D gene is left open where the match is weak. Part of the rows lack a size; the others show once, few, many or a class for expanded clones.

CASSTRTGPSLETQYF TGTGCCAGCAGCACTCGGACAGGGCCAAGTTTGGAGACCCAGTACTTC TRBV11-3 TRBD1 . TRBJ2-5
CASSQDYRQGPDQGAGNTIYF TGCGCCAGCAGCCAAGATTACCGGCAGGGCCCCGACCAGGGGGCTGGAAACACCATATATTTT TRBV4-1 TRBD1 . TRBJ1-3
CAGPGQGAGKLFF TGTGCCGGACCGGGACAGGGGGCCGGGAAACTGTTTTTT TRBV5-6 TRBD1 . TRBJ1-4
CASTPLGRGQHNEQFF TGTGCCAGCACTCCCCTAGGCCGGGGACAACACAATGAGCAGTTCTTC TRBV27 . . TRBJ2-1
CASSLLLVGKNTGELFF TGTGCCAGCAGTTTATTGTTGGTTGGCAAGAACACCGGGGAGCTGTTTTTT TRBV28 . once TRBJ2-2
CASSVTLRVGGQPQHF TGTGCCAGCAGTGTGACGCTCAGGGTAGGGGGTCAGCCCCAGCATTTT TRBV2 . . TRBJ1-5
CASSQNPGDRVAYEQYF TGTGCCAGCAGCCAAAATCCAGGAGACAGGGTGGCCTACGAGCAGTACTTC TRBV14 TRBD1 . TRBJ2-7
CASSLQPRSPGGEQFF TGTGCCAGCAGCCTACAACCAAGATCTCCAGGGGGTGAGCAGTTCTTC TRBV7-9 TRBD1 . TRBJ2-1
CASSLFWGLAKNIQYF TGTGCCAGCAGCTTATTCTGGGGCCTAGCCAAAAACATTCAGTACTTC TRBV11-2 . . TRBJ2-4
CASSIPPGQETDTQYF TGTGCCAGTAGTATTCCGCCGGGACAGGAGACAGATACGCAGTATTTT TRBV19 TRBD1 once TRBJ2-3
CSVEDPKGPPEKLFF TGCAGCGTTGAAGATCCTAAGGGGCCACCCGAAAAACTGTTTTTT TRBV29-1 . . TRBJ1-4
CASSSGQGGYTF TGTGCCAGCAGTTCCGGACAGGGCGGCTACACCTTC TRBV27 TRBD1 . TRBJ1-2
CASGTGDADTEAFF TGTGCCAGCGGGACAGGGGACGCGGACACTGAAGCTTTCTTT TRBV19 TRBD1 . TRBJ1-1
CASSSRSYGYTF TGTGCCAGCAGTTCCAGGTCATATGGCTACACCTTC TRBV6-5 . . TRBJ1-2
CAIFKGQGKNTEAFF TGTGCCATCTTTAAGGGACAGGGGAAGAACACTGAAGCTTTCTTT TRBV10-3 TRBD1 . TRBJ1-1
CASSGSYRASNEKLFF TGTGCCAGCAGTGGATCCTACAGGGCGAGTAATGAAAAACTGTTTTTT TRBV6-1 . . TRBJ1-4
CASSLSPSGENTQYF TGCGCCAGCAGCTTGTCACCTAGCGGCGAAAATACGCAGTATTTT TRBV5-1 TRBD2 . TRBJ2-3
CAIGGPYGLNTEAFF TGTGCCATCGGAGGGCCTTATGGGCTGAACACTGAAGCTTTCTTT TRBV10-3 . . TRBJ1-1
CASSPDTEAFF TGTGCCAGCAGCCCGGACACTGAAGCTTTCTTT TRBV7-9 . . TRBJ1-1
CATSRARDSYGYTF TGTGCCACCAGCAGAGCCCGGGACAGTTATGGCTACACCTTC TRBV15 TRBD1 . TRBJ1-2
CASSLVGDNSPLHF TGTGCCAGCAGCTTGGTAGGGGATAATTCACCCCTCCACTTT TRBV5-5 . . TRBJ1-6
CASAGTVRAYEQYF TGTGCCAGCGCCGGGACAGTTCGGGCCTACGAGCAGTACTTC TRBV27 TRBD1 . TRBJ2-7
CASSQQGGNTEAFF TGTGCCAGCTCACAACAGGGGGGGAACACTGAAGCTTTCTTT TRBV18 TRBD1 few TRBJ1-1
CAIRPPSGGELFF TGTGCCATCAGGCCCCCTAGCGGCGGGGAGCTGTTTTTT TRBV10-3 TRBD2 . TRBJ2-2
CASVGLPDRPDYGYTF TGTGCCAGTGTCGGGTTACCGGACAGACCCGACTATGGCTACACCTTC TRBV19 . . TRBJ1-2
CATSRATGGFWSPLHF TGTGCCACCAGCAGAGCAACAGGGGGCTTCTGGTCACCCCTCCACTTT TRBV15 TRBD1 . TRBJ1-6
CASSRGPWDRWGEAFF TGCGCCAGCAGCAGAGGCCCGTGGGACAGGTGGGGTGAAGCTTTCTTT TRBV5-1 TRBD1 . TRBJ1-1
CASSTDRLGKTQYF TGCGCCAGCAGCACGGACAGGTTAGGGAAGACCCAGTACTTC TRBV5-1 TRBD1 . TRBJ2-5
CASSYSRRDNYGYTF TGTGCCAGCAGTTACTCGAGGAGGGACAACTATGGCTACACCTTC TRBV6-5 . . TRBJ1-2
CASSPQMTQGTFF TGTGCCAGCAGCCCACAAATGACTCAGGGTACGTTCTTC TRBV7-8 . . TRBJ2-1
CAIGLRVGEKLFF TGTGCCATCGGACTGAGGGTTGGGGAAAAACTGTTTTTT TRBV10-3 . . TRBJ1-4
CASSIGRGTEAFF TGTGCCAGTAGTATAGGGCGGGGGACTGAAGCTTTCTTT TRBV19 . . TRBJ1-1
CASSAGLAGTYEQYF TGTGCCAGCAGCGCCGGACTAGCGGGGACCTACGAGCAGTACTTC TRBV9 TRBD2 . TRBJ2-7
CASSPPPGKETHYEQYF TGCGCCAGCAGCCCCCCTCCGGGTAAGGAGACCCACTACGAGCAGTACTTC TRBV4-1 . . TRBJ2-7
CASSSQGESGYTF TGTGCCAGCAGCTCACAGGGGGAGAGCGGCTACACCTTC TRBV5-4 TRBD1 . TRBJ1-2
CASSLGYSYHSGNTIYF TGCGCCAGCAGCTTGGGTTACAGCTACCACTCTGGAAACACCATATATTTT TRBV5-1 . few TRBJ1-3
CASSLARGTAYEQYF TGCGCCAGCAGCTTGGCCAGGGGGACGGCCTACGAGCAGTACTTC TRBV5-1 TRBD1 . TRBJ2-7
CASSLRGEPNRANYGYTF TGTGCCAGCAGTTTACGGGGGGAACCGAACAGGGCTAACTATGGCTACACCTTC TRBV28 . . TRBJ1-2
CASSLGGKEGGYTF TGTGCCAGCAGCTTAGGGGGGAAGGAGGGTGGCTACACCTTC TRBV7-6 . . TRBJ1-2
CSRGSRGGYTF TGCAGTCGAGGTAGTCGCGGTGGCTACACCTTC TRBV20-1 . . TRBJ1-2
CASSQDAQQYYGYTF TGTGCCAGCAGCCAAGATGCCCAACAGTACTATGGCTACACCTTC TRBV14 . . TRBJ1-2
CASSLLQGAGGYTF TGTGCCAGCAGTTTACTCCAGGGGGCCGGTGGCTACACCTTC TRBV27 TRBD1 . TRBJ1-2
CASTKAPETSPKETQYF TGTGCCAGCACTAAAGCGCCTGAGACTAGCCCGAAAGAGACCCAGTACTTC TRBV9 TRBD2 . TRBJ2-5
CASSICWDRSTDTQYF TGTGCCAGTAGTATTTGTTGGGACAGGTCCACAGATACGCAGTATTTT TRBV19 TRBD1 . TRBJ2-3